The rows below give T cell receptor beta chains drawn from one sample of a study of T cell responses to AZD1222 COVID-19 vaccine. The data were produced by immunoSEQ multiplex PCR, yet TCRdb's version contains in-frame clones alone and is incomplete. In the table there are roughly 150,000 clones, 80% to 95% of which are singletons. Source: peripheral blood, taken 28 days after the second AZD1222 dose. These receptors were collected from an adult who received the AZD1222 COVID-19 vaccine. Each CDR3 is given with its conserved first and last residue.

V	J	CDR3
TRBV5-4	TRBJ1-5	CASSFQGSNQPQHF
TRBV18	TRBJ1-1	CASSPPRRGLNTEAFF
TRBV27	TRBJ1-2	CASSLSGGLTAVYGYTF
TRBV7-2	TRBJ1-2	CASSETTGPNYGYTF
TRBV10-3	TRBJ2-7	CAISESRQGHEQYF
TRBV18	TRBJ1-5	CASSRGQGRDQPQHF
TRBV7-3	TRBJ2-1	CASSPYSGSSYNEQFF
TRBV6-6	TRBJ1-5	CASSSGQGRLQPQHF
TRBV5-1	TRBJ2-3	CASSWGQGANTQYF
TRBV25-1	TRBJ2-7	CASSEVGGAYEQYF
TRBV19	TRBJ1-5	CASSIAYRVSNQPQHF
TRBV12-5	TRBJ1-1	CASGWLGGLMMNTEAFF
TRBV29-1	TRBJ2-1	CSVEGDYGRYNEQFF
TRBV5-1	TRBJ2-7	CASSLGEDGIEQYF
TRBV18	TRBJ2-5	CASSRGTAEETQYF
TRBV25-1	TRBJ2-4	CASRETTGTKNIQYF
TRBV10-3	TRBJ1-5	CAISPGQGDQPQHF
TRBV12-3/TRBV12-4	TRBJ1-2	CASTLRQIYGYTF
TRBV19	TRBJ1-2	CASSISVVGYGYTF
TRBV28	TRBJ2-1	CATLAGSSYNEQFF
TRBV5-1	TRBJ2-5	CASSLSGTSGQETQYF
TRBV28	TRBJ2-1	CASSSASSSYNEQFF
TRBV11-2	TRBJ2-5	CASSPIGSGRGQETQYF
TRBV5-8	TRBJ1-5	CASSLGDRGIQPQHF
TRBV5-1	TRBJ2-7	CASSTDPGLSYEQYF
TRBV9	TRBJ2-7	CASSVGSGIQNEQYF
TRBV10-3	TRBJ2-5	CAISESGGGPRETQYF
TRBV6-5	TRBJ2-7	CASSSRTSGFYEQYF
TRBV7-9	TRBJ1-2	CASSLVSGTDVNGYTF
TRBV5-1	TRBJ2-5	CASRGGRGQETQYF
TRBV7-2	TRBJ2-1	CASNAGTSGIAIEQFF
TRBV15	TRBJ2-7	CATSLSPASDYEQYF
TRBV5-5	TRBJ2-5	CASSYFGEETQYF
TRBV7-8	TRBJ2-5	CASSLIKAGGRETQYF
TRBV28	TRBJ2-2	CASSQLAGKVGELFF
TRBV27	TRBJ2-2	CANTPPLLAGWTGELFF
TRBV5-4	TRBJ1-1	CASSFSGRGTEAFF
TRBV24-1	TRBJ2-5	CATSDSGPVQETQYF
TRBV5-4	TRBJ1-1	CASSSRQGAGNTEAFF
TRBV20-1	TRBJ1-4	CSASLPRKLFF
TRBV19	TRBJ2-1	CASSPYPRGSGGGYNEQFF
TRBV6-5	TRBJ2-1	CASSQSLAGNNEQFF
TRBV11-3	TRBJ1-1	CASSLGGTGNTEAFF
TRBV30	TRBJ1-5	CAWSGPDTQPQHF
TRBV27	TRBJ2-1	CASSGRIPYNEQFF
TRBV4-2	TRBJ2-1	CASSQDPAGSYNEQFF
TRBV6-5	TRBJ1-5	CASSYSSGSNQPQHF
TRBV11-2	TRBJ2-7	CASSAHSTSGRDEQYF
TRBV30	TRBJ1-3	CAWREFRVSGNTIYF
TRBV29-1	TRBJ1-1	CSAVEGGQNTEAFF
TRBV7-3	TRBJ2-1	CASSLTGSRNEQFF
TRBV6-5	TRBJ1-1	CASSYPAGTEAFF
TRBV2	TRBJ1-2	CASHSAGNYGYTF
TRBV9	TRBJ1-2	CASSVGGGYTF